This T cell receptor (beta chain) was recovered during a study of early T cells in non-severe SARS-CoV-2 infection. Study-level information: Unpaired chains resulted from sequencing bulk RNA of unsorted whole blood. Points from the study as a whole: Private and CD4 specificities were missed by VDJdb matching, which favored anti-spike CD8 responses.

This clonotype was observed a handful of times. Antigen: not known. Individual cDNA molecules received unique molecular identifiers. TCRdb called the 5' RACE reads again in MiXCR, with one record for every CDR3 protein. The table lists about 61,000 distinct CDR3 sequences, less than 14% of them singletons. The CDR3 sequence is 13 residues long. V lost 0 bases and J lost 7; bases outside the gene matches: 1. CDR1 SGHRS and CDR2 YFSETQ come from the germline V gene. Sequenced sample: whole blood. This rearrangement joins TRBV5-1 to TRBJ2-1; 7 bases are a match to TRBD1. The receptor was isolated from an adult who was a healthcare worker with PCR-confirmed SARS-CoV-2 infection or an uninfected control (not recorded which). The CDR3 is CASSLDRGNEQFF. The CDR3 DNA reads TGCGCCAGCAGCTTGGACAGGGGAAATGAGCAGTTCTTC.